This T cell receptor beta chain was documented in a study of T cell responses to AZD1222 COVID-19 vaccine. Turning to the study itself: Researchers grouped second doses given at about 4 or about 12 weeks into one pool.

CDR3 length: 16 residues. V dropped 3 bases and J dropped 4 bases, with 18 bases sitting between them. Germline V gene data show CDR1 as SEHNR and CDR2 as FQNEAQ (reference sequence). In the case of this clone: Its antigen is as yet unknown.

Measured with immunoSEQ multiplex PCR; TCRdb has only the in-frame clones, and not every one. This table holds 120,000 to 150,000 clones, approximately 90% found once. Study-wide results and limits: Repertoires in all cases were sampled only once the peak T cell response had passed. Reportedly, nearly half of unique spike TCRs recognized epitopes outside B.1.351/B.1.1.7 mutations. The span of vaccine-associated CD4 TCRs extended across spike, with dominance at 160-218 and 743-854.

The TCR comes from an adult in good health. The J gene is TRBJ1-2, the V gene TRBV7-9; no firm D call. The sample was peripheral blood, taken on day 0 of AZD1222 vaccination. DNA of the CDR3: TGTGCCAGCAGCTTCCCCCAGGACCCGGCGGGCTATGGCTACACCTTC. It encodes CASSFPQDPAGYGYTF.